This T cell receptor (beta chain) originates from a study of shared clonotypes between healthy human individuals. The CDR3 contains 19 residues. In germline, CDR1 is MNHEY, CDR2 SMNVEV (reference sequence). V was clipped by 4 bases and J by 6 bases, with 27 bases between them. As defined, naive CD8 cells were CD45RO-negative and positively selected for CCR7, with terminally differentiated effector memory CD45RA+ cells excluded. Deep-level assay runs were performed. TCRdb's copy holds only in-frame clones and misses some; the assay was immunoSEQ multiplex PCR. The sample includes around 1.9 million clones, about 92% seen only once; the top ten take approximately 1.7%.

The chain is built from TRBV27 and TRBJ2-2; D remains ambiguous. Input material: naive CD8+ T cells from PBMCs. The receptor was derived from a man aged 18 to 30 in good health. Some clones in this sample may be carry-over from other donors' samples. The CDR3 bases are TGTGCCAGCAGTTCCTTAACTCGAAGTTTTGGCCGCGGCGCCGGGGAGCTGTTTTTT. This gives the protein CASSSLTRSFGRGAGELFF.